One and the same sample provided the 20 T cell receptor beta chains below, sequenced in a study of human T cells and chemical hapten exposure. Time point reported: patch test 3, about 24 weeks after DPC sensitization. Indicated treatment: therapeutic diphenylcyclopropenone sensitization with weekly scalp DPC. TCRdb reprocessed the RACE reads with MiXCR, giving one entry per CDR3 protein. The sample holds 210,000 or so distinct CDR3 sequences; around 23% are singletons and the top ten take approximately 2.5%. The sample consisted of whole blood, taken in connection with sensitization to the hapten diphenylcyclopropenone (DPC). The receptors shown here come from a woman between 40 and 55 years old with alopecia areata. Some clones in this sample may be carry-over from other donors' samples.

V usage is TRBV6-5 and J usage is TRBJ1-1; 7 nucleotides agree with TRBD1. The CDR3 contains 14 residues. Germline V CDR1 and CDR2: MNHEY, SVGAGI. Trimming removed 5 bases from V and 2 bases from J; junction bases left unmatched: 5. The CDR3 DNA reads TGTGCCAGCAGTCCAGGGGGGTTAAACACTGAAGCTTTCTTT. Protein sequence: CASSPGGLNTEAFF.

This clonotype was detected only a few times. The J gene is TRBJ1-3, the V gene TRBV20-1; unclear D gene. Germline V gene data show CDR1 as DFQATT and CDR2 as SNEGSKA (reference sequence). Trimming stripped 0 bases from V and 0 bases from J, with 9 bases between. There are 15 residues in the CDR3. CDR3 in amino acids: CSAREAVSSGNTIYF. The CDR3 DNA is TGCAGTGCTAGAGAGGCGGTGAGCTCTGGAAACACCATATATTTT.

This chain joins TRBV4-1 and TRBJ1-1; D might be TRBD1 (6 bases). The CDR3 length is 16 residues. Trimming took off 1 base at V and 3 bases at J, with 15 bases between the two ends. Per the germline V gene, CDR1 is MGHRA and CDR2 is YSYEKL. CDR3 nucleotides: TGCGCCAGCAGCCAAGGGAGGGGGGTTACGGACACTGAAGCTTTCTTT. It yields the protein CASSQGRGVTDTEAFF.

This sequence joins TRBV7-2 and TRBJ2-3, with D possibly TRBD2 on 8 matching bases. V lost 3 bases and J lost 4, with 14 bases in between. This CDR3 comprises 15 residues. Germline CDR1 is SGHTA and CDR2 is FQGNSA. The chain's CDR3 is CASSLDGRGPDTQYF. Here the CDR3 DNA reads TGTGCCAGCAGCTTGGACGGGAGGGGGCCAGATACGCAGTATTTT.

The J gene is TRBJ2-5, the V gene TRBV12-3 or TRBV12-4; tentatively, D is TRBD2 (6 bases). The CDR3 is 14 residues long. Trimming stripped 9 bases from V and 2 bases from J, with 16 bases between. This CDR3 reads CASRTGTLQETQYF. CDR3 sequence (DNA): TGTGCCAGTCGTACCGGGACTCTGCAAGAGACCCAGTACTTC.

The chain links TRBV28 to TRBJ1-1; 10 bases fit TRBD1. V was pared by 3 bases and J by 12 bases, with 4 bases of the junction left unmatched. CDR3 length: 12 amino acids. CDR1 is MDHEN, CDR2 SYDVKM, per germline. The CDR3 sequence: CASSLGDRGTFF. The CDR3 DNA sequence: TGTGCCAGCAGTTTGGGGGACAGGGGAACTTTCTTT.

The chain couples TRBV4-1 to TRBJ2-1; no clear D gene. Germline loops: CDR1 MGHRA, CDR2 YSYEKL. CDR3 length: 17 residues. The ends were cut back, 1 base at V and 6 bases at J, with 19 bases in the middle. In DNA form, the CDR3 reads TGCGCCAGCAGCCAAGGCCAGCCTAGAACCATTGCCAATGAGCAGTTCTTC. Its translation: CASSQGQPRTIANEQFF.

The V call is TRBV5-1, the J call TRBJ1-1; a weak D match, TRBD1 (5 bases). CDR3 length: 16 residues. Germline values: CDR1 SGHRS, CDR2 YFSETQ. Trimming took 5 bases from V and 5 from J, leaving 22 bases between them. CDR3 amino acids: CASSPVLQGVGTEAFF. CDR3 coding DNA: TGCGCCAGCAGTCCAGTGCTACAAGGGGTAGGGACTGAAGCTTTCTTT. Drawing the rest from reference TRBV5-1 and TRBJ1-1, the complete variable domain is KAGVTQTPRYLIKTRGQQVTLSCSPISGHRSVSWYQQTPGQGLQFLFEYFSETQRNKGNFPGRFSGRQFSNSRSEMNVSTLELGDSALYLCASSPVLQGVGTEAFFGQGTRLTVV.

This chain's CDR3 is CSAGQGPGANVLTF. CDR3 DNA: TGCAGTGCTGGACAGGGGCCCGGGGCCAACGTCCTGACTTTC. The chain couples TRBV20-1 to TRBJ2-6, with 9 positions matching TRBD1. The germline V gene has CDR1 DFQATT and CDR2 SNEGSKA (reference sequence). There are 14 residues in the CDR3. J gave up 4 bases and V 5 bases, and 3 bases lay outside the gene matches.

The sample holds a few counts of this clonotype. The J gene is TRBJ2-5, the V gene TRBV20-1, with D tentatively TRBD2 (5 bases). Looked up from germline, CDR1 is DFQATT and CDR2 is SNEGSKA (reference sequence). There are 12 residues in the CDR3. Trimming cost V 5 bases and J 10 bases, with 17 bases left between them. The DNA for the CDR3 is TGCAGTGCTGCCCCGGCAGGCCGGGACCAGTACTTC. This translates into CSAAPAGRDQYF.

The gene calls are TRBV5-6 and TRBJ2-7; TRBD2 might be the D (5 bases). Germline V gene sequence: CDR1 SGHDT, CDR2 YYEEEE. V was cut by 5 bases and J by 7 bases, with 16 bases left in between. This CDR3 has 13 residues. The CDR3 sequence: CASREAGGGEQYF. The DNA of the CDR3 is TGTGCCAGCAGGGAGGCGGGCGGTGGTGAGCAGTACTTC.

V usage is TRBV28 and J usage is TRBJ1-6, with 7 bases fitting TRBD1. The V gene end was trimmed by 4 bases and the J gene end by 10 bases; junction bases not matched to a gene: 10. This CDR3 contains 15 residues. Germline CDR1 and CDR2: MDHEN and SYDVKM. CDR3 sequence: CASSWVGTVRSPLHF. CDR3 nucleotides: TGTGCCAGCAGTTGGGTGGGGACAGTAAGATCACCCCTCCACTTT.

This chain links TRBV9 with TRBJ2-3, with 9 nucleotides matching TRBD2. The CDR3 length is 16 residues. Germline V gives CDR1 SGDLS, CDR2 YYNGEE. The trim removed 4 bases at V and 2 bases at J, leaving 8 bases unmatched. CDR3: CASSSPGTSTTDTQYF. CDR3 DNA: TGTGCCAGCAGCAGTCCCGGGACTAGCACCACAGATACGCAGTATTTT.

The chain uses TRBV7-3 and TRBJ2-2; D unclear. V was trimmed by 1 base and J by 1 base, leaving 10 bases between them. The germline V gene encodes CDR1 SGHTA and CDR2 FQGTGA. The CDR3 is 16 amino acids. The CDR3 is CASSLRYQRNTGELFF. The CDR3 DNA reads as TGTGCCAGCAGCTTAAGGTACCAGCGGAACACCGGGGAGCTGTTTTTT.

The rearrangement joins TRBV7-9 to TRBJ1-5; the D gene is possibly TRBD1 (5 bases). There are 17 residues in the CDR3. V shed 3 bases and J shed 5 bases, with 20 bases lying between them. Germline V gene sequence: CDR1 SEHNR, CDR2 FQNEAQ (reference sequence). The CDR3 spells CASSLGRLGHGDQPQHF. The CDR3 DNA reads as TGTGCCAGCAGCTTGGGGCGTTTGGGGCATGGGGATCAGCCCCAGCATTTT.

V is TRBV11-1 and J is TRBJ2-1; TRBD2 matches 9 bases. The trim removed 3 bases at V and 8 bases at J, leaving 5 bases unmatched. The CDR3 covers 14 residues. Germline values: CDR1 SGHAT, CDR2 FQDESV (reference sequence). The CDR3 nucleotides are TGTGCCAGCAGCTTGGGCGGGAGGGCTTATGAGCAGTTCTTC. This translates into CASSLGGRAYEQFF.

The chain employs TRBV5-4 and TRBJ2-1; 13 nucleotides line up with TRBD2. The CDR3 sequence is 15 residues long. Germline-derived CDR1 and CDR2 are SGHNT and YYREEE (reference sequence). Losses at the gene ends were 5 bases for V and 9 bases for J; bases not matched to a gene: 8. The CDR3 loop reads CASSFPGLAGLEQFF. CDR3 coding DNA: TGTGCCAGCAGTTTCCCGGGACTAGCGGGACTTGAGCAGTTCTTC.

This chain joins TRBV4-1 and TRBJ2-1, with D perhaps TRBD2 (7 bases). Germline lookup yields CDR1 MGHRA and CDR2 YSYEKL. V lost 4 bases to trimming and J lost 10 bases, with 20 bases between them. This CDR3 has 15 residues. The CDR3 DNA reads as TGCGCCAGCAGCCTGGAATTCCCAGGGAGGGGGGAGCAGTTCTTC. This sequence encodes CASSLEFPGRGEQFF.

The chain links TRBV27 to TRBJ1-1, with 9 positions matching TRBD1. The V segment lost 5 bases and the J segment 11 bases; nucleotides outside the gene matches: 9. Per germline, CDR1 MNHEY and CDR2 SMNVEV (reference sequence). The CDR3 spans 13 residues. The CDR3 coding sequence is TGTGCCAGCAGTGCCGGGACAGGGCTATATGCTTTCTTT. Its translation is CASSAGTGLYAFF.

The chain carries TRBV20-1 and TRBJ2-3; D unresolved. Trimming cost V 0 bases and J 1 base, with 5 bases left between them. The CDR3 covers 13 residues. The germline CDR1 and CDR2 sequences are DFQATT and SNEGSKA (reference sequence). CDR3 nucleotides: TGCAGTGCTAGAGATGATGGCACAGATACGCAGTATTTT. Translating it yields CSARDDGTDTQYF.